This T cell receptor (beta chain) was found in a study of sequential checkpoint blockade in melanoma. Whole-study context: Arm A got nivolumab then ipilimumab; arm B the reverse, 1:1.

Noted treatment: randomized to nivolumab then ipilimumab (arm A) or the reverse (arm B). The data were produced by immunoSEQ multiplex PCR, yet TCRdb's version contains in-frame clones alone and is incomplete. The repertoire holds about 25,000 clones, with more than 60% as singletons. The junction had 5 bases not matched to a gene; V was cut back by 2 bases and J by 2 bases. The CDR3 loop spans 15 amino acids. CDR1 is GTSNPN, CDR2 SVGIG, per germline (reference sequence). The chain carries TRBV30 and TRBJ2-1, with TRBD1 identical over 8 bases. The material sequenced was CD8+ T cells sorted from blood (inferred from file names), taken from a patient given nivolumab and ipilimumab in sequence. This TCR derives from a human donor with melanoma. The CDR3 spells CAWSPRQGTYNEQFF. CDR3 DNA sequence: TGTGCCTGGAGTCCTCGACAGGGGACCTACAATGAGCAGTTCTTC.